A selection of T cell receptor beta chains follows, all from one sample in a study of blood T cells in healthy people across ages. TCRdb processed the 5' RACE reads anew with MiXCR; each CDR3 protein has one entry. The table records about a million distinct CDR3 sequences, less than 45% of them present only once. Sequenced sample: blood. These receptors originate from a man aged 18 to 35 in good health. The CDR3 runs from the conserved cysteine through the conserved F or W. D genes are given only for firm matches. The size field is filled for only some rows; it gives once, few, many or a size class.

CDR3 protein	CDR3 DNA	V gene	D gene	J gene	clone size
CASSLAPPSLYTF	TGTGCCAGCAGCTTAGCCCCGCCGTCCCTCTACACCTTC	TRBV7-2	-	TRBJ1-2	few
CASSQLGQGREAFF	TGTGCCAGCAGCCAACTCGGACAGGGGCGTGAAGCTTTCTTT	TRBV4-2	TRBD1	TRBJ1-1	few
CSARKGRDAEAFF	TGCAGTGCTAGAAAGGGCCGGGACGCGGAAGCTTTCTTT	TRBV20-1	-	TRBJ1-1	few
CAISDGPQGNQPQHF	TGTGCCATCAGTGATGGGCCTCAGGGGAATCAGCCCCAGCATTTT	TRBV10-3	-	TRBJ1-5	few
CASSVGVGYGDNEQFF	TGTGCCAGCAGCGTAGGCGTGGGCTACGGGGACAATGAGCAGTTCTTC	TRBV9	-	TRBJ2-1	-
CASSSAQGAGVTDTQYF	TGTGCCAGCAGCTCCGCTCAGGGGGCGGGAGTAACAGATACGCAGTATTTT	TRBV7-9	-	TRBJ2-3	few
CAISGSRATNEKLFF	TGTGCCATCAGTGGGTCAAGGGCAACTAATGAAAAACTGTTTTTT	TRBV10-3	-	TRBJ1-4	-
CASSQGQGTDNEKLFF	TGCGCCAGCAGCCAAGGTCAAGGGACGGATAATGAAAAACTGTTTTTT	TRBV4-1	-	TRBJ1-4	-
CASSLSGDRLSEQYF	TGCGCCAGCAGCCTGTCAGGGGACCGACTCTCCGAGCAGTACTTC	TRBV5-1	-	TRBJ2-7	few
CASSWGTTGELFF	TGTGCCAGCAGTTGGGGGACTACCGGGGAGCTGTTTTTT	TRBV6-2/TRBV6-3	-	TRBJ2-2	once
CASSSQGTRYF	TGTGCCAGCAGCTCCCAGGGCACTAGGTACTTC	TRBV11-2	-	TRBJ2-7	-
CASSLFAYTGQETQFF	TGTGCCAGCAGTTTATTTGCGTATACCGGCCAAGAGACCCAGTTCTTC	TRBV27	-	TRBJ2-1	once
CASSQDSSGGYTDTQYF	TGTGCCAGCAGCCAAGACTCTAGCGGGGGGTACACAGATACGCAGTATTTT	TRBV3-1	TRBD2	TRBJ2-3	few
CASSPRTGLMNTEAFF	TGTGCCAGCAGTCCACGGACAGGACTAATGAACACTGAAGCTTTCTTT	TRBV7-2	TRBD1	TRBJ1-1	few
CASRGTGKGYGYTF	TGTGCCAGCAGGGGGACAGGGAAAGGATATGGCTACACCTTC	TRBV6-2/TRBV6-3	TRBD1	TRBJ1-2	-
CASSLGQGPIFTDTQYF	TGCGCCAGCAGCTTAGGACAGGGGCCTATCTTCACAGATACGCAGTATTTT	TRBV5-1	TRBD1	TRBJ2-3	few
CASSSSSFGGYNEQFF	TGTGCCAGCAGCTCATCTTCATTCGGGGGCTACAATGAGCAGTTCTTC	TRBV7-9	-	TRBJ2-1	-
CASSPSLGQEGGNEQFF	TGTGCCAGCAGCCCATCCTTGGGGCAGGAGGGTGGTAATGAGCAGTTCTTC	TRBV3-1	-	TRBJ2-1	few
CASSWTERTEELFF	TGCGCCAGCAGCTGGACGGAGCGGACCGAAGAACTGTTTTTT	TRBV4-3	-	TRBJ1-4	-